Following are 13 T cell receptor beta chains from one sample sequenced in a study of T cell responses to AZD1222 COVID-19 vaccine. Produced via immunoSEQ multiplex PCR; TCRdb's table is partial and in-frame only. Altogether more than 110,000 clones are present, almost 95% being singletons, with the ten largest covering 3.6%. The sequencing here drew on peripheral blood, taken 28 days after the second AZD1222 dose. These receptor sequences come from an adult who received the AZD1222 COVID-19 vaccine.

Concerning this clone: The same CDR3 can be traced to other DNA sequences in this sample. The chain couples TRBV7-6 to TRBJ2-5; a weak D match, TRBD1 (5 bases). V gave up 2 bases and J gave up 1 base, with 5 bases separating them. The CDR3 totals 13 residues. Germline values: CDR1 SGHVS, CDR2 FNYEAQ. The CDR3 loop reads CASSLRGQETQYF. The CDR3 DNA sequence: TGTGCCAGCAGCTTAAGGGGCCAAGAGACCCAGTACTTC.

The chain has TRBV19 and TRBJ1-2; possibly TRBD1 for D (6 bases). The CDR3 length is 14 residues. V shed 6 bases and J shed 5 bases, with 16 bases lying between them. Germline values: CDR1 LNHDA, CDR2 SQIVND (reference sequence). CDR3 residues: CASRIQGLEYGYTF. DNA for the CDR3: TGTGCCAGTAGGATACAGGGCTTGGAGTATGGCTACACCTTC.

CDR3 protein: CASSRDRDMNTEAFF. The CDR3 nucleotides read TGTGCCAGCAGCAGGGACAGGGACATGAACACTGAAGCTTTCTTT. The chain links TRBV28 to TRBJ1-1; 9 nucleotides line up with TRBD1. Trimming cost V 6 bases and J 0 bases; bases outside gene matches: 5. Germline assignment: CDR1 MDHEN and CDR2 SYDVKM. The CDR3 has 15 residues.

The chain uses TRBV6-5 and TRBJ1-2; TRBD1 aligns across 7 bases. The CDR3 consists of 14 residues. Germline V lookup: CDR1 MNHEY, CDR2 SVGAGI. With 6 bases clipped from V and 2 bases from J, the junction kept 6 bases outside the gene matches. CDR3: CASRQGQWNYGYTF. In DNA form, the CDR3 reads TGTGCCAGCAGGCAGGGACAGTGGAACTATGGCTACACCTTC.

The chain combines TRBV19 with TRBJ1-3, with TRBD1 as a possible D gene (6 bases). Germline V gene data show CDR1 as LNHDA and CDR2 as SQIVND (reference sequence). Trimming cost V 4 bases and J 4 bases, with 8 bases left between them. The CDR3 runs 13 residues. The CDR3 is CASSRGHGNTIYF. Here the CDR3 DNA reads TGTGCCAGTAGTAGGGGGCACGGAAACACCATATATTTT. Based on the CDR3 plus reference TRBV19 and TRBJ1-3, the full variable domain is DGGITQSPKYLFRKEGQNVTLSCEQNLNHDAMYWYRQDPGQGLRLIYYSQIVNDFQKGDIAEGYSVSREKKESFPLTVTSAQKNPTAFYLCASSRGHGNTIYFGEGSWLTVV.

The CDR3 spells CASSIQIRTVKANYGYTF. DNA of the CDR3: TGTGCCAGTAGTATACAGATTCGGACAGTTAAAGCTAACTATGGCTACACCTTC. The gene calls are TRBV19 and TRBJ1-2, with a tentative D call TRBD1 (6 bases). The germline V gene has CDR1 LNHDA and CDR2 SQIVND (reference sequence). V was pared by 2 bases and J by 0 bases, with 19 bases between. This CDR3 has 18 residues.

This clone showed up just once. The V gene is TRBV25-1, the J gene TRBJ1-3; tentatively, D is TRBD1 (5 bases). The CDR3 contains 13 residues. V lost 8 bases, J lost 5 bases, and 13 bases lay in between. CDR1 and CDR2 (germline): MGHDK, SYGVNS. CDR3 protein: CASSTDTRNTIYF. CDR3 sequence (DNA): TGTGCCAGCTCAACGGACACCAGAAACACCATATATTTT.

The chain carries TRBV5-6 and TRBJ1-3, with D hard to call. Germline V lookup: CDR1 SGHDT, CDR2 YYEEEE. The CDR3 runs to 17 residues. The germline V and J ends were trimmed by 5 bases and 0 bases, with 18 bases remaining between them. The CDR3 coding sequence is TGTGCCAGCAGGCGTATGTCCCGGGCTAGCTCTGGAAACACCATATATTTT. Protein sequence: CASRRMSRASSGNTIYF.

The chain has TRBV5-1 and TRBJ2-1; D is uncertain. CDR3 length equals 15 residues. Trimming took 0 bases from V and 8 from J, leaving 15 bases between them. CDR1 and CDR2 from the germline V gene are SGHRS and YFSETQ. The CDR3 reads CASSLGTISNDEQFF. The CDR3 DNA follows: TGCGCCAGCAGCTTGGGGACCATCTCAAACGATGAGCAGTTCTTC.

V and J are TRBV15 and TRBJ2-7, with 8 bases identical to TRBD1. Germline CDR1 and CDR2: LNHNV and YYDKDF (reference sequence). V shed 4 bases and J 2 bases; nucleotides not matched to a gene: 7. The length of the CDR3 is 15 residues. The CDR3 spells CATSTGTGTPYEQYF. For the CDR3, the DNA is TGTGCCACCAGCACCGGGACAGGCACCCCCTACGAGCAGTACTTC.

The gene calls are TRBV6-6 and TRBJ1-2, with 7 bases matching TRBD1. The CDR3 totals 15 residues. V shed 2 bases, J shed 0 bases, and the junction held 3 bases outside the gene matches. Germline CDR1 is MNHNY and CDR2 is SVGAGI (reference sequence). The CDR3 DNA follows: TGTGCCAGCAGTTACATACAGGGGACTAACTATGGCTACACCTTC. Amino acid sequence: CASSYIQGTNYGYTF.

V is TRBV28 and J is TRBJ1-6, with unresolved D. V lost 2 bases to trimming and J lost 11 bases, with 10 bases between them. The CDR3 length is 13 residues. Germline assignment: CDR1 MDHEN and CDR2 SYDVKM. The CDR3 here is CASSLGPPAPLHF. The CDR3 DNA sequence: TGTGCCAGCAGTTTAGGGCCTCCGGCACCCCTCCACTTT. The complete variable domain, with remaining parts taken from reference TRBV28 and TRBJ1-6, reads DVKVTQSSRYLVKRTGEKVFLECVQDMDHENMFWYRQDPGLGLRLIYFSYDVKMKEKGDIPEGYSVSREKKERFSLILESASTNQTSMYLCASSLGPPAPLHFGNGTRLTVT.

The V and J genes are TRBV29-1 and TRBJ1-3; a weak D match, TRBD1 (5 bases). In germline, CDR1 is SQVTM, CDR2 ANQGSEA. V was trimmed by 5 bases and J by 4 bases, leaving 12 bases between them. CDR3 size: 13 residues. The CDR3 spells CSVRRDLGNTIYF. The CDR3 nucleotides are TGCAGCGTTAGGAGGGACTTGGGAAACACCATATATTTT.